Reported below is one T cell receptor beta chain. These data come from a study of blood T cell repertoires in COVID-19. About the research overall: The samples span acute and convalescent COVID-19 from the United States, Italy and Spain.

It was during active infection that Seattle patients were enrolled and then longitudinally followed. Germline loops: CDR1 MNHEY, CDR2 SVGAGI. The CDR3 runs 15 residues. V lost 6 bases and J lost 0, with 14 bases in between. In the original analysis: Scientists estimated how many nucleated cells there were by amplifying reference gene primers. Produced via immunoSEQ multiplex PCR; TCRdb's table is partial and in-frame only. D and trimming were read from the DNA, whereas the V and J calls and clone size are those reported in that table. The sample includes roughly 100,000 clones, approximately 86% of them seen just once.

The V call is TRBV6-5, the J call TRBJ1-2; D possibly corresponds to TRBD1 (6 bases). The source is a woman between 45 and 60 years old with COVID-19, enrolled during active disease. Sequencing was carried out using peripheral blood. CDR3 DNA: TGTGCCAGCAGGGAGATGACAGGAGCTAACTATGGCTACACCTTC. As protein: CASREMTGANYGYTF.